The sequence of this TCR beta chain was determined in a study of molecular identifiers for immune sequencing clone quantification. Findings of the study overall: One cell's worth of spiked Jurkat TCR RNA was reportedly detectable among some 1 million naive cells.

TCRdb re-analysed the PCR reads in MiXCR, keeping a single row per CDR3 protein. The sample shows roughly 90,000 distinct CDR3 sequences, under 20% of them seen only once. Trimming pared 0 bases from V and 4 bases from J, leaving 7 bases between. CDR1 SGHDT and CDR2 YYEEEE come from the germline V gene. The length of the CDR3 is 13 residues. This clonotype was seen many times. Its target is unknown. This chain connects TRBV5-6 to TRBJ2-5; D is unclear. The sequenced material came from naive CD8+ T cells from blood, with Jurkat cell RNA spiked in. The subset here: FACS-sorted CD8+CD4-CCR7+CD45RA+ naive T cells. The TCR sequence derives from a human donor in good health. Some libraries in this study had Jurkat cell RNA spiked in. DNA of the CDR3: TGTGCCAGCAGCTTGGCATCGGCAGAGACCCAGTACTTC. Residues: CASSLASAETQYF.